The rows below give T cell receptor beta chains drawn from one sample of a study of CD8 T cells in ankylosing spondylitis. TCRdb re-analysed the 5' RACE reads in MiXCR, keeping a single row per CDR3 protein. The sample carries a few hundred thousand distinct CDR3 sequences, under 25% recorded once. Sequencing was performed on blood, either unsorted or a sorted T cell fraction (not recorded which). The receptor set was obtained from a male donor with ankylosing spondylitis. Both conserved end residues are part of each CDR3. The order of the fields is clone size, J gene, V gene, D gene, CDR3 protein, CDR3 DNA. The D gene is left open where the match is weak. Rows give clone size only sometimes, using once, few, many, or a class for an expanded clone.

few | TRBJ2-2 | TRBV4-1 | NA | CASSQEPDTANTGELFF | TGCGCCAGCAGCCAAGAACCGGACACAGCGAACACCGGGGAGCTGTTTTTT
NA | TRBJ2-7 | TRBV3-1 | TRBD2 | CASSRSAGYEQYF | TGTGCCAGCAGCCGATCAGCGGGATATGAGCAGTACTTC
NA | TRBJ2-2 | TRBV29-1 | NA | CSVSGHKNTGELFF | TGCAGCGTGTCGGGACACAAGAACACCGGGGAGCTGTTTTTT
NA | TRBJ2-1 | TRBV4-3 | NA | CASSPGTNRAITNEQFF | TGCGCCAGCAGCCCAGGGACCAACAGGGCGATAACTAATGAGCAGTTCTTC
NA | TRBJ1-2 | TRBV5-1 | NA | CASSTLPGALDGYTF | TGCGCCAGCAGCACCTTGCCAGGGGCATTGGATGGCTACACCTTC
NA | TRBJ2-2 | TRBV7-7 | NA | CASSLAASPDTGELFF | TGTGCCAGCAGCTTAGCGGCTAGCCCTGACACCGGGGAGCTGTTTTTT
NA | TRBJ2-1 | TRBV29-1 | TRBD1 | CSVGTGGSYNEQFF | TGCAGCGTTGGGACAGGCGGGTCCTACAATGAGCAGTTCTTC
NA | TRBJ1-6 | TRBV20-1 | NA | CSATAFLSSYNSPLHF | TGCAGTGCAACAGCGTTCCTTAGCTCCTATAATTCACCCCTCCACTTT
NA | TRBJ2-7 | TRBV7-3 | NA | CASSFPGPGQEQYF | TGTGCCAGCAGCTTCCCGGGTCCCGGCCAGGAGCAGTACTTC
few | TRBJ1-5 | TRBV29-1 | NA | CSVVGGQSGQHF | TGCAGCGTTGTGGGGGGCCAATCTGGCCAGCATTTT
few | TRBJ2-7 | TRBV12-3/TRBV12-4 | NA | CASSDQIYEQYF | TGTGCCAGCAGTGACCAGATCTACGAGCAGTACTTC
NA | TRBJ1-5 | TRBV5-1 | NA | CASSGQPDQPQHF | TGCGCCAGCAGCGGACAGCCCGATCAGCCCCAGCATTTT
NA | TRBJ1-2 | TRBV28 | NA | CASSIPGNSYGYTF | TGTGCCAGCAGTATCCCAGGGAACAGCTATGGCTACACCTTC
NA | TRBJ2-2 | TRBV30 | TRBD2 | CAWSTGAGGPGELFF | TGTGCCTGGTCCACCGGGGCGGGAGGGCCCGGGGAGCTGTTTTTT
few | TRBJ2-7 | TRBV3-1 | TRBD1 | CASSQGQGEFEQYF | TGTGCCAGCAGCCAAGGGCAGGGGGAATTCGAGCAGTACTTC
few | TRBJ2-5 | TRBV20-1 | NA | CSASPTGRQTQYF | TGCAGTGCTTCTCCTACAGGGAGGCAGACCCAGTACTTC
few | TRBJ2-7 | TRBV29-1 | NA | CSVQVTYEQYF | TGCAGCGTGCAAGTTACCTACGAGCAGTACTTC
few | TRBJ2-7 | TRBV5-1 | NA | CASSPSGTLTYEQYF | TGCGCCAGCAGCCCCTCCGGGACCCTAACCTACGAGCAGTACTTC
few | TRBJ2-1 | TRBV28 | NA | CASSLWEREQFF | TGTGCCAGCAGTTTATGGGAGAGAGAGCAGTTCTTC
NA | TRBJ1-1 | TRBV12-3/TRBV12-4 | NA | CANSPPGGWTEAFF | TGTGCCAACTCCCCTCCGGGGGGTTGGACTGAAGCTTTCTTT
few | TRBJ2-7 | TRBV6-5 | NA | CASLYVYEQYF | TGTGCCAGCCTCTATGTTTACGAGCAGTACTTC
NA | TRBJ1-2 | TRBV20-1 | NA | CSASFSSYTF | TGCAGTGCTAGCTTTAGTAGCTACACCTTC
NA | TRBJ2-7 | TRBV28 | NA | CASRLRREQYF | TGTGCCAGCAGATTAAGGCGCGAGCAGTACTTC
NA | TRBJ2-7 | TRBV6-1 | NA | CASSEYIQGIFYEQYF | TGTGCCAGCAGTGAATATATCCAGGGAATCTTCTACGAGCAGTACTTC
few | TRBJ1-5 | TRBV5-1 | NA | CASSQWGGLDQPQHF | TGCGCCAGCAGCCAGTGGGGGGGGCTGGATCAGCCCCAGCATTTT
few | TRBJ2-5 | TRBV5-1 | TRBD2 | CASSPGLAVGTQYF | TGCGCCAGCAGCCCAGGACTAGCGGTCGGGACCCAGTACTTC
many | TRBJ1-5 | TRBV29-1 | NA | CSAGGGAEPQHF | TGCAGCGCCGGTGGAGGGGCAGAGCCCCAGCATTTT
few | TRBJ1-6 | TRBV5-6 | NA | CASSGPRTTGAPLHF | TGTGCCAGCAGCGGGCCCAGGACTACGGGAGCACCCCTCCACTTT
NA | TRBJ1-5 | TRBV7-2 | NA | CASSPLGGDQPQHF | TGTGCCAGCAGCCCCCTTGGAGGGGATCAGCCCCAGCATTTT
NA | TRBJ2-1 | TRBV4-1 | NA | CASSQTETALNEQFF | TGCGCCAGCAGCCAGACAGAAACCGCCCTGAATGAGCAGTTCTTC
few | TRBJ2-7 | TRBV5-1 | TRBD2 | CASSLRGRGLWEQYF | TGCGCCAGCAGCTTGCGCGGGAGGGGCTTGTGGGAGCAGTACTTC
few | TRBJ1-4 | TRBV12-3/TRBV12-4 | TRBD1 | CASSYRGPYEKLFF | TGTGCCAGCAGTTACAGGGGGCCGTATGAAAAACTGTTTTTT
few | TRBJ1-1 | TRBV28 | TRBD1 | CASSSTGGWRSTEAFF | TGTGCCAGCAGTTCAACAGGGGGCTGGAGGTCCACTGAAGCTTTCTTT